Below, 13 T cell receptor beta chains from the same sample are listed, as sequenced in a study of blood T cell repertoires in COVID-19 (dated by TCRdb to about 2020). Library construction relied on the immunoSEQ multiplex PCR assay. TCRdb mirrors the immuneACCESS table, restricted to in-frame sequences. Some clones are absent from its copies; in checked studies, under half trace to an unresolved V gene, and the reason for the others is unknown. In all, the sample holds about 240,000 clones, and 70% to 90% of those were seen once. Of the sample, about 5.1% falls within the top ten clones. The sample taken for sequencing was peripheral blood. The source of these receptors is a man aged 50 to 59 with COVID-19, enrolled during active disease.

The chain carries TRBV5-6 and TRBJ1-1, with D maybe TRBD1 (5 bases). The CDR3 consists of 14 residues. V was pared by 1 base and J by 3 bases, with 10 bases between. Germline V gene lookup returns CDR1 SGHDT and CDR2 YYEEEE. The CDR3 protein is CASSLYRQYTEAFF. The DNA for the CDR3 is TGTGCCAGCAGCTTGTACAGACAGTACACTGAAGCTTTCTTT.

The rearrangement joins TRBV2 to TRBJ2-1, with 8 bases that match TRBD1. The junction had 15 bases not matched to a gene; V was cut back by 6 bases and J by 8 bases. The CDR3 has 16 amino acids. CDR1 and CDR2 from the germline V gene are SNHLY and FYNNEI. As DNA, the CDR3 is TGTGCCAGCAGCCGGCGACAGGGGCTTAAGGTCCATGAGCAGTTCTTC. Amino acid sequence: CASSRRQGLKVHEQFF.

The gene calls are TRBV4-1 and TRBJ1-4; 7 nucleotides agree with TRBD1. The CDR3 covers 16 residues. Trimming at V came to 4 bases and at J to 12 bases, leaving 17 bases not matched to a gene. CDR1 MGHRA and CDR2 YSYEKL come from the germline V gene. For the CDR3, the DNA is TGCGCCAGCAGCCCCTACTCACGACAGGGATTAGCGGAACTGTTTTTT. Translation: CASSPYSRQGLAELFF.

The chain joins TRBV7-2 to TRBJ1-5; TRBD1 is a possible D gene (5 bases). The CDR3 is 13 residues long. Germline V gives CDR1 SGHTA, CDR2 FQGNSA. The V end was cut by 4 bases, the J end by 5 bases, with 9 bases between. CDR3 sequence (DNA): TGTGCCAGCAGCTCGTGGGGGGATCAGCCCCAGCATTTT. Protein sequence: CASSSWGDQPQHF.

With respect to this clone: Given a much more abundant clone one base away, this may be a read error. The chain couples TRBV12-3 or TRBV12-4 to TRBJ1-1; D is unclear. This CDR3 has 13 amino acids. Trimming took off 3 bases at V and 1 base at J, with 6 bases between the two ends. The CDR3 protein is CASSLERNTEAFF. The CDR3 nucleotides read TGTGCCAGCAGTTTGGAGAGGAACACTGAAGCTTTCTTT.

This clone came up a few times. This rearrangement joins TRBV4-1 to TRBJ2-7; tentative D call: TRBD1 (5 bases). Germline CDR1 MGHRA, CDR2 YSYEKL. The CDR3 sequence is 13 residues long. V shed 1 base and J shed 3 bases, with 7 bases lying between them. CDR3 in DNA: TGCGCCAGCAGCCAAGGACAGTTCTACGAGCAGTACTTC. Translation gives CASSQGQFYEQYF.

The DNA for the CDR3 is TGTGCCAGCAGCCTAGGGAGCTGGCCCCAGCATTTT. It encodes CASSLGSWPQHF. The V and J genes are TRBV12-3 or TRBV12-4 and TRBJ1-5; D gene uncertain. V gave up 6 bases and J gave up 9 bases, with 12 bases separating them. This CDR3 contains 12 residues.

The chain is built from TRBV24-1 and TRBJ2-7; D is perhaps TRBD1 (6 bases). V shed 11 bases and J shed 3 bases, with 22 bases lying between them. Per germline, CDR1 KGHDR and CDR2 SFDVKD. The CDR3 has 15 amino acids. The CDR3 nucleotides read TGTGCCATCTCCCCCGTTATAAGGACAGACTACGAGCAGTACTTC. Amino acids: CAISPVIRTDYEQYF.

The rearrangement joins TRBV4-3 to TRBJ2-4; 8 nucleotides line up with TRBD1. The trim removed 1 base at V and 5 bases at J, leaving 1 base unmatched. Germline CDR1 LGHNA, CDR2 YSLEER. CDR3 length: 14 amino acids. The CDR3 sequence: CASSQAGGQNIQYF. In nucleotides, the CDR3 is TGCGCCAGCAGCCAAGCAGGGGGCCAAAACATTCAGTACTTC.

The CDR3 loop is CASSHADRGHQPQHF. The CDR3 DNA follows: TGTGCCAGCAGCCACGCTGACAGGGGGCATCAGCCCCAGCATTTT. The chain employs TRBV3-1 (or the pseudogene TRBV3-2) and TRBJ1-5; 10 bases align to TRBD1. After removal of 3 bases from V and 5 bases from J, the junction contained 4 bases not matched to a gene. Germline CDR1 is LGHDT and CDR2 is YNNKEL (reference sequence). The CDR3 length is 15 residues.

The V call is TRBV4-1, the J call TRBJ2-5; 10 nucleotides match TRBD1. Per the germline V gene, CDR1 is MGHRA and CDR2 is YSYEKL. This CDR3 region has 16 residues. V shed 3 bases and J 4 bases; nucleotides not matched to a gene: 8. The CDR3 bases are TGCGCCAGCAGCCAGGGACAGGGGAAGGTGACAGAGACCCAGTACTTC. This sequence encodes CASSQGQGKVTETQYF.

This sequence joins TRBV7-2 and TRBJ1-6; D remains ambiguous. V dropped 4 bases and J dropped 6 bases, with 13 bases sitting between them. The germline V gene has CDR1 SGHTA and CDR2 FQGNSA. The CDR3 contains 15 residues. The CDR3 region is CASSSSGGSNSPLHF. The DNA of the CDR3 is TGTGCCAGCAGCTCCTCAGGTGGGAGTAATTCACCCCTCCACTTT.

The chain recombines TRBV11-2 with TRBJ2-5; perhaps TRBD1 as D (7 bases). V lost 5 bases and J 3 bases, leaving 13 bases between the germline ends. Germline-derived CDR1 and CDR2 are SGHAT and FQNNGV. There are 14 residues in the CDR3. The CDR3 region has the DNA TGTGCCAGCAGCCGGGGGACAGCCAAAGAGACCCAGTACTTC. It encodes CASSRGTAKETQYF.